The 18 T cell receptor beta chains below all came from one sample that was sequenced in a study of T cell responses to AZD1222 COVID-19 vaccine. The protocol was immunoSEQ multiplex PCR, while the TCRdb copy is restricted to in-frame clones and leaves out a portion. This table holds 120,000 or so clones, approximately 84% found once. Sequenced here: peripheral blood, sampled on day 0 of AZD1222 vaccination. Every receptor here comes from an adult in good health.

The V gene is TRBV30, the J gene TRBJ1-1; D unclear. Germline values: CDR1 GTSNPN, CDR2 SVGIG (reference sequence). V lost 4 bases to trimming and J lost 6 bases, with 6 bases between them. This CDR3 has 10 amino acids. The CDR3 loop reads CAWNNPEAFF. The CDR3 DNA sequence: TGTGCCTGGAATAACCCTGAAGCTTTCTTT.

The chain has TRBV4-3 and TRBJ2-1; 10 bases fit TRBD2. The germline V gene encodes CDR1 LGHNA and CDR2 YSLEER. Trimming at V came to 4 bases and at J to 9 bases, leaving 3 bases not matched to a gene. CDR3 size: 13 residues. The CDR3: CASSRSSGSEQFF. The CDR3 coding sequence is TGCGCCAGCAGCCGCTCTAGCGGGAGTGAGCAGTTCTTC.

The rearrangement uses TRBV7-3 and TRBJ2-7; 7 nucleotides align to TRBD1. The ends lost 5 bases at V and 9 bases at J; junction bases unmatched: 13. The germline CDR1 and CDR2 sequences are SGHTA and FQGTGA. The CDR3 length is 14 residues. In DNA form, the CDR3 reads TGTGCCAGCAGCCCTCTAACGACAGGGCCGGTGCAGTACTTC. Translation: CASSPLTTGPVQYF.

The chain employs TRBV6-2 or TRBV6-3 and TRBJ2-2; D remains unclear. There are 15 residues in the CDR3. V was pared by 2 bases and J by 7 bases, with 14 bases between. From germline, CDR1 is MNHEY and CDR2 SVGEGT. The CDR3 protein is CASSYTLMGGGELFF. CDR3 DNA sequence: TGTGCCAGCAGTTACACCCTGATGGGTGGCGGGGAGCTGTTTTTT.

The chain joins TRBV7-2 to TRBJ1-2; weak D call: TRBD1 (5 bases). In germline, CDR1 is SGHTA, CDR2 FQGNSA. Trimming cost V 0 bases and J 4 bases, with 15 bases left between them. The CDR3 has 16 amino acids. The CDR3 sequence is CASSLAPRQGTYGYTF. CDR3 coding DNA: TGTGCCAGCAGCTTAGCGCCTAGGCAGGGTACCTATGGCTACACCTTC.

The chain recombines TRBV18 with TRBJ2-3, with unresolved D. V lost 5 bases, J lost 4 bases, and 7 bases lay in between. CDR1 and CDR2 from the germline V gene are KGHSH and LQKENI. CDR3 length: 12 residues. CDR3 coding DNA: TGTGCCAGCTCATCAATGGCAGATACGCAGTATTTT. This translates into CASSSMADTQYF.

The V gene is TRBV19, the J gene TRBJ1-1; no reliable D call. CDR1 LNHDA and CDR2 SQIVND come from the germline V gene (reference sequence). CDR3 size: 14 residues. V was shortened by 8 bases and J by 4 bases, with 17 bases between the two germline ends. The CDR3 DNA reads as TGTGCCAGTTGCAGCCGGACGTTCCCCACTGAAGCTTTCTTT. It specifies CASCSRTFPTEAFF.

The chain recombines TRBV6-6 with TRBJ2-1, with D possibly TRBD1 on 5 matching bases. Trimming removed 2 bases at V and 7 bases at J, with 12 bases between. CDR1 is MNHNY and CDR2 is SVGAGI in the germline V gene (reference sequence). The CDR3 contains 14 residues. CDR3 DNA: TGTGCCAGCAGTTACAGCCAGGGTGGGAATGAGCAGTTCTTC. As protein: CASSYSQGGNEQFF.

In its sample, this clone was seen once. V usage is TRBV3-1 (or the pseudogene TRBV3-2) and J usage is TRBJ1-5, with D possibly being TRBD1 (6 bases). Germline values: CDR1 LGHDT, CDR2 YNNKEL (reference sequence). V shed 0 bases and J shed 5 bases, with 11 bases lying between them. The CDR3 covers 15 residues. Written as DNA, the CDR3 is TGTGCCAGCAGCCAAGATCCAGGGGTAGATCAGCCCCAGCATTTT. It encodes CASSQDPGVDQPQHF.

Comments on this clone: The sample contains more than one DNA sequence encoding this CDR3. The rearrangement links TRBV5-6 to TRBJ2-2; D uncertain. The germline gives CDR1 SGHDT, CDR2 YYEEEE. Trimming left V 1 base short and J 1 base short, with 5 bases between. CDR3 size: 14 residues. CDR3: CASSLTRNTGELFF. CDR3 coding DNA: TGTGCCAGCAGCTTGACGAGGAACACCGGGGAGCTGTTTTTT.

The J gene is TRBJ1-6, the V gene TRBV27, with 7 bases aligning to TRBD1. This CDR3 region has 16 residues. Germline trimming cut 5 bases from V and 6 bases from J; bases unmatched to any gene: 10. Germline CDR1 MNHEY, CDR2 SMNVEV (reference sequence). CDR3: CASSGDRVFGNSPLHF. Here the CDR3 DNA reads TGTGCCAGCAGTGGTGACAGGGTGTTTGGTAATTCACCCCTCCACTTT.

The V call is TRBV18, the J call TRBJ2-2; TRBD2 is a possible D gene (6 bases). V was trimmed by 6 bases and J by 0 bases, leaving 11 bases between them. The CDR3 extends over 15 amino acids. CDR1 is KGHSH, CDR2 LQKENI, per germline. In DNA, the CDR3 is TGTGCCAGCTCTCGGGGGACCTCGAACACCGGGGAGCTGTTTTTT. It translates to CASSRGTSNTGELFF.

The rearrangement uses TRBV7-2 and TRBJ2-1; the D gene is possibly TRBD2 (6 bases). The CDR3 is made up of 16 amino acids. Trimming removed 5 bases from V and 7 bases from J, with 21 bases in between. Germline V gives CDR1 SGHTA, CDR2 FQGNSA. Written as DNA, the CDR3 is TGTGCCAGCAGCCGCACTCGAACCCGCCGGGGGAATGAGCAGTTCTTC. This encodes CASSRTRTRRGNEQFF.

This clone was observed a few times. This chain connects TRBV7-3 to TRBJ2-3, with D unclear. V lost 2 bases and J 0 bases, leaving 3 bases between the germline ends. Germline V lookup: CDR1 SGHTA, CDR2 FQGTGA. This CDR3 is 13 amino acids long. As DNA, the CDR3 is TGTGCCAGCAGCTTAGGGAGCACAGATACGCAGTATTTT. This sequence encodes CASSLGSTDTQYF.

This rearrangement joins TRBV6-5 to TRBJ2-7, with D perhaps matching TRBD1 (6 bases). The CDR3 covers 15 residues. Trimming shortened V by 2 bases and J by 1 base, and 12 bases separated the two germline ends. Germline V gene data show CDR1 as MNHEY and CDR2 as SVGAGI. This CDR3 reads CASSYGRGHSYEQYF. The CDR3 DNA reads TGTGCCAGCAGTTACGGCAGGGGACATTCCTACGAGCAGTACTTC.

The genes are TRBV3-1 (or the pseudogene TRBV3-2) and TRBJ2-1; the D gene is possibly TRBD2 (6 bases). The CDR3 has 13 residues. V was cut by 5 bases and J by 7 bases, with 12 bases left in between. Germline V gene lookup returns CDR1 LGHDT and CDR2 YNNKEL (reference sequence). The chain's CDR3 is CASSGGSGNEQFF. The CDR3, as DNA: TGTGCCAGCAGCGGGGGGTCTGGTAATGAGCAGTTCTTC.

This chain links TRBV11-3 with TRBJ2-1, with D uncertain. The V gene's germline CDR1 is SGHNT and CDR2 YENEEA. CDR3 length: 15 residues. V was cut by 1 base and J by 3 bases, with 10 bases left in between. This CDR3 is CASSLGVLGYNEQFF. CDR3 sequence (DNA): TGTGCCAGCAGCTTAGGGGTCTTGGGCTACAATGAGCAGTTCTTC.

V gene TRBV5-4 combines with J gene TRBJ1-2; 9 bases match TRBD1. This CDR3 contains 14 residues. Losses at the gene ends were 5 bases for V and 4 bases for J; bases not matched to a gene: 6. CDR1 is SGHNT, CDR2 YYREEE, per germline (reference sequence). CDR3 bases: TGTGCCAGCAGGCCGGGACAGGGATCCTATGGCTACACCTTC. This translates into CASRPGQGSYGYTF. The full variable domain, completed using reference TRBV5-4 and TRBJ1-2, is ETGVTQSPTHLIKTRGQQVTLRCSSQSGHNTVSWYQQALGQGPQFIFQYYREEENGRGNFPPRFSGLQFPNYSSELNVNALELDDSALYLCASRPGQGSYGYTFGSGTRLTVV.